This TCR beta chain came from a study of T cell responses to AZD1222 COVID-19 vaccine. Study overall: Whether given at about 4 or about 12 weeks, second doses were pooled. Study-wide findings and caveats: Spike as a whole was targeted by vaccine-associated CD4 TCRs, dominant at 160-218 and 743-854.

Profiled with immunoSEQ multiplex PCR; TCRdb holds only in-frame clones, not every one. The data hold over 150,000 clones, with roughly nine tenths observed a single time. About this clone: Its antigen is unidentified.

The TCR sequence derives from an adult in good health. The source material was peripheral blood, sampled on day 0 of AZD1222 vaccination.

The CDR3 nucleotides are TGTGCCAGCAGTCATGATTTGGCAGGGGGCGGTCCTTACTCCTACGAGCAGTACTTC. Its translation: CASSHDLAGGGPYSYEQYF. This chain connects TRBV6-6 to TRBJ2-7; TRBD1 matches at 8 bases. After removal of 5 bases from V and 0 bases from J, the junction contained 18 bases not matched to a gene. The CDR3 covers 19 residues. Germline V gene data show CDR1 as MNHNY and CDR2 as SVGAGI (reference sequence).